These 24 T cell receptor beta chains came from one sample sequenced in a study of T cells in Graves' hyperthyroidism and ophthalmopathy. The investigators amplified TCR beta CDR3 regions from RNA transcripts. The study used the HTBI primer set for a first-round RT-PCR of the TCR CDR3. TCRdb re-derived calls from the multiplex PCR reads in MiXCR, one entry per CDR3 protein. The data hold 600,000 or so distinct CDR3 sequences, with 35% to 55% observed a single time. Input material: peripheral blood or thyroid tissue (not recorded which). These TCRs come from a woman aged 18-35 years with Graves' hyperthyroidism.

V usage is TRBV10-3 and J usage is TRBJ1-5; D gene ambiguous. Germline-derived CDR1 and CDR2 are ENHRY and SYGVKD. The V end was cut by 8 bases, the J end by 4 bases, with 12 bases between. The CDR3 covers 13 residues. In DNA, the CDR3 is TGTGCCATCGGCTCAAAGGGTAATCAGCCCCAGCATTTT. Protein: CAIGSKGNQPQHF.

A word on this clonotype: This may be a read error: a much more frequent sequence differs by one nucleotide. V is TRBV10-3 and J is TRBJ2-7, with TRBD2 matching over 8 bases. The CDR3 consists of 13 residues. Germline V gene data show CDR1 as ENHRY and CDR2 as SYGVKD. Germline trimming cut 5 bases from V and 5 bases from J; bases unmatched to any gene: 5. The CDR3 protein is CAISPRGGDEQYF. DNA for the CDR3: TGTGCCATCAGTCCACGGGGGGGGGACGAGCAGTACTTC.

The V and J genes are TRBV20-1 and TRBJ2-7; 11 bases are shared with TRBD2. Trimming removed 0 bases from V and 2 bases from J; junction bases left unmatched: 9. This CDR3 has 17 amino acids. CDR1 is DFQATT and CDR2 is SNEGSKA in the germline V gene (reference sequence). As DNA, the CDR3 is TGCAGTGCTAGAGATACCCCTCTAGCGGGAGGTACCTACGAGCAGTACTTC. This sequence encodes CSARDTPLAGGTYEQYF.

Comment on this clonotype: A much more abundant neighbour one base away suggests this may be a read error. The chain couples TRBV7-8 to TRBJ2-5; no clear D. This CDR3 has 15 residues. The V and J ends lost 5 bases and 5 bases respectively, with 18 bases between them. CDR1 is SGHVS and CDR2 is FQNEAQ in the germline V gene. The chain's CDR3 is CASSAQLWRGETQYF. CDR3 DNA: TGTGCCAGCAGCGCCCAACTTTGGCGTGGCGAGACCCAGTACTTC.

There are a few counts of this clonotype. DNA of the CDR3: TGTGCCAGCAGCTATTCCGGGGAGGAATTAAACTATGGCTACACCTTC. As protein: CASSYSGEELNYGYTF. V usage is TRBV7-9 and J usage is TRBJ1-2; D uncertain. The CDR3 totals 16 residues. The V gene's germline CDR1 is SEHNR and CDR2 FQNEAQ (reference sequence). V gave up 4 bases and J gave up 2 bases, with 17 bases separating them.

The chain joins TRBV29-1 to TRBJ2-7, with a tentative D call TRBD1 (6 bases). The germline V gene encodes CDR1 SQVTM and CDR2 ANQGSEA. V lost 3 bases to trimming and J lost 5 bases, with 14 bases between them. The CDR3 extends over 13 amino acids. In DNA form, the CDR3 reads TGCAGCGTTGATGGACAGCGATTCCACGAGCAGTACTTC. Protein sequence: CSVDGQRFHEQYF.

This rearrangement joins TRBV2 to TRBJ1-2; TRBD1 aligns across 9 bases. Germline V gene data show CDR1 as SNHLY and CDR2 as FYNNEI. The CDR3 has 13 amino acids. V was clipped by 6 bases and J by 5 bases; unmatched bases: 4. The CDR3 sequence is CASRGQGLYGYTF. The CDR3 nucleotides read TGTGCCAGCAGGGGACAGGGTCTATATGGCTACACCTTC.

This clonotype was observed a few times. The chain carries TRBV7-8 and TRBJ1-2, with TRBD1 identical over 10 bases. Per germline, CDR1 SGHVS and CDR2 FQNEAQ. The V and J ends lost 6 bases and 7 bases, in that order; junction bases with no gene match: 8. CDR3 length: 14 residues. The CDR3 nucleotides are TGTGCCAGCAGAAACACGGGACAGGGGTCTGGCTACACCTTC. It encodes CASRNTGQGSGYTF.

The chain carries TRBV20-1 and TRBJ2-7, with 11 bases matching TRBD1. Germline V gives CDR1 DFQATT, CDR2 SNEGSKA (reference sequence). With V trimmed by 6 bases and J by 2 bases, 9 bases remained unmatched. The CDR3 runs 15 residues. The DNA for the CDR3 is TGCAGTGCCCCCAAAAGGGGACAGGGGGCCTACGAGCAGTACTTC. It translates to CSAPKRGQGAYEQYF.

Comments on this clonotype: A much larger clone sits a single nucleotide away, making a read error possible. The genes are TRBV7-8 and TRBJ2-5, with D uncertain. Germline V gene lookup returns CDR1 SGHVS and CDR2 FQNEAQ. The CDR3 totals 14 residues. CDR3 sequence (DNA): TGTGCCAACAGCTTAGGGTTTGGGCGGGAGACCCAGTACTTC. Protein product: CANSLGFGRETQYF.

The J gene is TRBJ2-2, the V gene TRBV9, with D possibly being TRBD2 (6 bases). The germline V and J ends were trimmed by 4 bases and 6 bases, with 19 bases remaining between them. The CDR3 runs to 16 residues. Germline values: CDR1 SGDLS, CDR2 YYNGEE. The CDR3, as DNA: TGTGCCAGCAGCCCCCGGACTATCCGCGAGGCCGGGGAGCTGTTTTTT. It translates to CASSPRTIREAGELFF.

Only a few counts were recorded for this clonotype. CDR3 residues: CASSSRGEAFF. CDR3 DNA: TGTGCCAGCAGCTCCAGGGGAGAAGCTTTCTTT. V gene TRBV7-8 combines with J gene TRBJ1-1; D perhaps matches TRBD1 (6 bases). The CDR3 runs to 11 residues. In germline, CDR1 is SGHVS, CDR2 FQNEAQ. V lost 4 bases, J lost 8 bases, and 8 bases lay in between. The variable domain in full, with the rest retrieved from reference TRBV7-8 and TRBJ1-1, is GAGVSQSPRYKVAKRGQDVALRCDPISGHVSLFWYQQALGQGPEFLTYFQNEAQLDKSGLPSDRFFAERPEGSVSTLKIQRTQQEDSAVYLCASSSRGEAFFGQGTRLTVV.

This clonotype was seen many times. The chain is built from TRBV7-2 and TRBJ2-7; TRBD1 agrees at 10 bases. Germline V gene data show CDR1 as SGHTA and CDR2 as FQGNSA. V was clipped by 5 bases and J by 3 bases; unmatched bases: 4. The length of the CDR3 is 14 residues. CDR3: CASSPGTGDYEQYF. Here the CDR3 DNA reads TGTGCCAGCAGCCCTGGGACAGGGGACTACGAGCAGTACTTC.

The V call is TRBV6-4, the J call TRBJ1-1; D gene uncertain. Germline V gene lookup returns CDR1 MRHNA and CDR2 SNTAGT. V lost 4 bases to trimming and J lost 1 base, with 7 bases between them. This CDR3 contains 13 residues. CDR3: CASSVLGNTEAFF. CDR3 nucleotides: TGTGCCAGCAGTGTATTGGGGAACACTGAAGCTTTCTTT.

This clonotype was counted a few times. The CDR3 loop reads CASSQDRDHEKLFF. The DNA of the CDR3 is TGTGCCAGCAGCCAGGACAGGGACCATGAAAAACTGTTTTTT. J is TRBJ1-4 and V is TRBV14; TRBD1 aligns across 8 bases. Per germline, CDR1 SGHDN and CDR2 FVKESK. V trimming: 3 bases; J trimming: 6 bases; junction bases outside the gene matches: 3. This CDR3 spans 14 amino acids.

This chain connects TRBV7-2 to TRBJ2-7; 9 nucleotides match TRBD2. The junction had 11 bases not matched to a gene; V was cut back by 5 bases and J by 6 bases. Germline V gene lookup returns CDR1 SGHTA and CDR2 FQGNSA. The CDR3 extends over 15 amino acids. The CDR3 sequence is CASSRSSGSPSEQYF. The CDR3 DNA reads TGTGCCAGCAGCCGTAGTAGCGGGAGTCCCAGCGAGCAGTACTTC.

J is TRBJ2-2 and V is TRBV7-7; the match to TRBD2 covers 10 bases. V lost 5 bases, J lost 6 bases, and 6 bases stayed unmatched. Looked up from germline, CDR1 is SSHAT and CDR2 is FNYEAQ (reference sequence). The CDR3 has 15 residues. CDR3 in DNA: TGTGCCAGCAGCCCCCGACTAGCGGGTGCCGGGGAGCTGTTTTTT. Its protein product is CASSPRLAGAGELFF.

On this clonotype itself: A much larger clone lies one base from this, so it may be a read error. The DNA for the CDR3 is TGTGCCAGCAGCTTACCCCTTGGTCAAGAGGCCCAGTACTTC. Translation: CASSLPLGQEAQYF. The chain recombines TRBV7-9 with TRBJ2-5; D uncertain. From germline, CDR1 is SEHNR and CDR2 FQNEAQ (reference sequence). This CDR3 comprises 14 residues.

The V gene is TRBV12-3 or TRBV12-4, the J gene TRBJ2-2; D unclear. The CDR3 totals 14 residues. Trimming took off 5 bases at V and 6 bases at J, with 13 bases between the two ends. As DNA, the CDR3 is TGTGCCAGCAGTGACGACCCTAACCCCGGGGAGCTGTTTTTT. This sequence encodes CASSDDPNPGELFF.

This chain links TRBV20-1 with TRBJ2-5; 11 bases are a match to TRBD2. Germline CDR1 is DFQATT and CDR2 is SNEGSKA (reference sequence). The trim removed 1 base at V and 3 bases at J, leaving 4 bases unmatched. The length of the CDR3 is 15 residues. The CDR3 region has the DNA TGCAGTGCTAGAGCCCCGGGACTAGCGGAAGAGACCCAGTACTTC. Its translation is CSARAPGLAEETQYF.

This clonotype was seen at least ten times. This sequence joins TRBV2 and TRBJ1-2, with D perhaps matching TRBD1 (5 bases). V was cut by 6 bases and J by 8 bases, with 19 bases left in between. From germline, CDR1 is SNHLY and CDR2 FYNNEI. There are 14 residues in the CDR3. The CDR3 bases are TGTGCCAGCAGCCCCGGGACGGCCAGTTGGGGCTACACCTTC. This gives the protein CASSPGTASWGYTF.

About this clonotype: A much larger clonotype is one base distant, so this may be a read error. The rearrangement joins TRBV29-1 to TRBJ2-7, with 12 bases matching TRBD1. The CDR3 is made up of 14 amino acids. Germline V lookup: CDR1 SQVTM, CDR2 ANQGSEA. The CDR3 protein is CGVESGTGGGEQYF. CDR3 in DNA: TGCGGCGTAGAATCCGGGACAGGGGGCGGCGAGCAGTACTTC.

The chain recombines TRBV2 with TRBJ2-5; D gene uncertain. CDR3 length equals 14 residues. Germline-derived CDR1 and CDR2 are SNHLY and FYNNEI. With 5 bases removed from V and 5 bases from J, the gap between germline ends came to 15 bases. The chain's CDR3 is CASSYSDRFETQYF. For the CDR3, the DNA is TGTGCCAGCAGTTACTCGGATAGGTTTGAGACCCAGTACTTC.

This clonotype showed up just a few times. A much more abundant neighbour one base away suggests this may be a read error. The chain carries TRBV29-1 and TRBJ1-1; no firm D call. V shed 1 base and J shed 1 base, with 1 base lying between them. This CDR3 spans 11 amino acids. Germline V gives CDR1 SQVTM, CDR2 ANQGSEA. As DNA, the CDR3 is TGCAGCGTTGAAGGGAACACTGAAGCTTTCTTT. Translation: CSVEGNTEAFF.